Each of the 17 T cell receptor beta chains below was sequenced from the same sample in a study of shared clonotypes between healthy human individuals. Clones were read by immunoSEQ multiplex PCR, and TCRdb kept only the in-frame ones, dropping some. The repertoire consists of approximately 320,000 clones, with 74% occurring once and the leading ten covering 10%. The sequenced sample consisted of memory CD4+ T cells sorted from blood. The subset denotes: CD45RA-negative fraction. The receptors were gathered from a young man in good health.

This clone has a single count. The V call is TRBV11-2, the J call TRBJ2-1, with TRBD1 as a possible D gene (6 bases). The CDR3 is 14 amino acids. V was cut by 1 base and J by 6 bases, with 10 bases left in between. CDR1 is SGHAT and CDR2 is FQNNGV in the germline V gene. CDR3 DNA: TGTGCCAGCAGCTTAGTCAGGGGACGCAATGAGCAGTTCTTC. This translates into CASSLVRGRNEQFF.

The chain has TRBV5-1 and TRBJ2-1; D gene uncertain. Trimming removed 0 bases at V and 0 bases at J, with 10 bases between. Germline CDR1 reads SGHRS; CDR2 reads YFSETQ. The length of the CDR3 is 16 residues. The CDR3 region has the DNA TGCGCCAGCAGCTTGGCCGCGACGCTCTCCTACAATGAGCAGTTCTTC. Protein product: CASSLAATLSYNEQFF.

V gene TRBV10-1 combines with J gene TRBJ1-1; D unclear. In germline, CDR1 is WNHNN, CDR2 SYGVQD (reference sequence). The CDR3 is 12 residues long. Trimming left V 2 bases short and J 11 bases short, with 12 bases between. CDR3 bases: TGCGCCAGCAGTGAGACAGCAACTGGCGCTTTCTTT. Protein product: CASSETATGAFF.

This clone is a singleton in its sample. A much more abundant neighbour one base away suggests this may be a read error. Different DNA sequences within this sample yield the same CDR3. The CDR3 DNA reads TGTGCCAGCAGTCCCCCTAAGAGGGCTAGCGGTAACAATGAGCAGTTCTTC. Translation: CASSPPKRASGNNEQFF. This chain links TRBV9 with TRBJ2-1, with 7 bases aligning to TRBD2. This CDR3 is 17 amino acids long. The V segment lost 5 bases and the J segment 5 bases; nucleotides outside the gene matches: 16. Germline V gives CDR1 SGDLS, CDR2 YYNGEE.

The V and J genes are TRBV18 and TRBJ1-1; unclear D gene. This CDR3 is built from 13 residues. Germline values: CDR1 KGHSH, CDR2 LQKENI. Trimming left V 5 bases short and J 0 bases short, with 7 bases between. Written as DNA, the CDR3 is TGTGCCAGCTCAGGGCAAATGAACACTGAAGCTTTCTTT. Amino acid sequence: CASSGQMNTEAFF.

The rearrangement links TRBV2 to TRBJ2-7; D not certain. Looked up from germline, CDR1 is SNHLY and CDR2 is FYNNEI. Between the trimmed V and J ends, which lost 3 bases and 6 bases, there was a span of 9 bases. The CDR3 extends over 12 amino acids. In DNA form, the CDR3 reads TGTGCCAGCAGTGAGTCACCGACCGAGCAGTACTTC. It translates to CASSESPTEQYF.

The gene calls are TRBV5-1 and TRBJ2-2; 8 nucleotides match TRBD2. The CDR3 is 15 residues long. CDR1 and CDR2 (germline): SGHRS, YFSETQ. J was trimmed by 1 base and V by 4 bases; bases with no gene match: 3. In DNA form, the CDR3 reads TGCGCCAGCAGCCGAGCGGGAGAGAACACCGGGGAGCTGTTTTTT. It specifies CASSRAGENTGELFF.

This sequence joins TRBV19 and TRBJ1-1, with D uncertain. Trimming took off 3 bases at V and 0 bases at J, with 5 bases between the two ends. Germline CDR1 LNHDA, CDR2 SQIVND (reference sequence). This CDR3 contains 13 residues. For the CDR3, the DNA is TGTGCCAGTAGTATCTTGGTGAACACTGAAGCTTTCTTT. Its protein is CASSILVNTEAFF.

The sample holds a few counts of this clone. The chain recombines TRBV7-8 with TRBJ2-1; 12 bases align to TRBD2. CDR1 and CDR2 from the germline V gene are SGHVS and FQNEAQ. V was clipped by 7 bases and J by 3 bases; unmatched bases: 22. The CDR3 covers 21 residues. The CDR3 sequence is CASNPRRLGLAGKGFYNEQFF. CDR3 bases: TGTGCCAGCAACCCCCGGCGGTTAGGACTAGCGGGGAAGGGGTTCTACAATGAGCAGTTCTTC.

The chain employs TRBV28 and TRBJ1-1; 8 bases match TRBD1. Germline assignment: CDR1 MDHEN and CDR2 SYDVKM. This CDR3 spans 13 amino acids. V dropped 7 bases and J dropped 2; count of bases not matched to a gene: 3. The CDR3 DNA follows: TGTGCCAGCAAGACAGGGGTTAACACTGAAGCTTTCTTT. Translation gives CASKTGVNTEAFF.

This sequence joins TRBV7-2 and TRBJ2-2; perhaps TRBD1 as D (5 bases). V lost 5 bases and J 6 bases, leaving 13 bases between the germline ends. This CDR3 contains 14 residues. The germline V gene has CDR1 SGHTA and CDR2 FQGNSA. CDR3 nucleotide sequence: TGTGCCAGCAGCCACCCAGGGATTTCCGGGGAGCTGTTTTTT. This codes for CASSHPGISGELFF.

This clone has just a few counts. The chain joins TRBV19 to TRBJ1-1; D remains unclear. The CDR3 is made up of 10 amino acids. V lost 6 bases and J 1 base, leaving 0 bases between the germline ends. Per the germline V gene, CDR1 is LNHDA and CDR2 is SQIVND (reference sequence). The CDR3 loop is CASRNTEAFF. CDR3 in DNA: TGTGCCAGTAGGAACACTGAAGCTTTCTTT.

In its sample, this clone was seen a few times. This chain links TRBV7-8 with TRBJ2-1, with 11 bases identical to TRBD2. The CDR3 totals 16 residues. The V and J ends lost 1 base and 6 bases, in that order; junction bases with no gene match: 5. The germline V gene has CDR1 SGHVS and CDR2 FQNEAQ. The CDR3 protein is CASSLVGGLAVNEQFF. For the CDR3, the DNA is TGTGCCAGCAGCTTAGTCGGGGGACTAGCGGTCAATGAGCAGTTCTTC.

The chain combines TRBV5-8 with TRBJ2-3; either TRBD1 or TRBD2 may supply D (6 bases each). V was cut by 1 base and J by 3 bases, with 12 bases left in between. The CDR3 consists of 15 residues. Germline CDR1 reads SGHTS; CDR2 reads YDEGEE. The CDR3 DNA reads as TGTGCCAGCAGCTTGTTCTCGGGGGCGACAGATACGCAGTATTTT. This codes for CASSLFSGATDTQYF.

This clone was seen once. The chain recombines TRBV11-2 with TRBJ2-1; TRBD2 aligns across 7 bases. This CDR3 has 13 residues. Germline-derived CDR1 and CDR2 are SGHAT and FQNNGV. V dropped 4 bases and J dropped 7; count of bases not matched to a gene: 4. DNA of the CDR3: TGTGCCAGCAGCTCGACTAGCAGAAATGAGCAGTTCTTC. It specifies CASSSTSRNEQFF.

A few counts support this clone. V usage is TRBV5-1 and J usage is TRBJ2-1; no definite D call. CDR1 is SGHRS and CDR2 is YFSETQ in the germline V gene. This CDR3 spans 15 amino acids. Trimming removed 0 bases from V and 8 bases from J, with 15 bases in between. The CDR3 DNA reads TGCGCCAGCAGCTTGGCCGGGCTAGGCGGCGATGAGCAGTTCTTC. Amino acid sequence: CASSLAGLGGDEQFF.

In this sample, this clone turned up a few times. In the same sample, other DNA sequences code for this CDR3. The gene calls are TRBV10-3 and TRBJ2-2, with 10 nucleotides matching TRBD1. CDR3 length equals 15 residues. V shed 6 bases and J 5 bases; nucleotides not matched to a gene: 6. Germline V gene data show CDR1 as ENHRY and CDR2 as SYGVKD. CDR3 sequence reads: CAISRQGAPTGELFF. In nucleotides, the CDR3 is TGTGCCATCAGCCGACAGGGGGCACCAACCGGGGAGCTGTTTTTT.